Listed below are T cell receptor beta chains from one sample, sequenced in a study of Graves' ophthalmopathy and Graves' hyperthyroidism. TCRdb processed the multiplex PCR reads anew with MiXCR; each CDR3 protein has one entry. The data hold nearly 400,000 distinct CDR3 sequences, with 15% to 20% observed a single time. The sample was peripheral blood. Every receptor here comes from a woman aged 18-29 years with Graves' ophthalmopathy. Both conserved end residues are part of each CDR3. D genes are given only for firm matches. Expanded clones get a size class; other rows say once, few or many, or leave the size out.

>TRBD1|TRBJ2-7|TRBV20-1|many|15
CSAPPGGLGTYEQYF
TGCAGTGCTCCCCCAGGGGGCCTGGGGACCTACGAGCAGTACTTC
>TRBD1|TRBJ1-1|TRBV12-3/TRBV12-4|few|15
CASRLTTGGFTEAFF
TGTGCCAGCAGACTTACAACAGGGGGGTTCACCGAAGCTTTCTTT
>NA|TRBJ2-7|TRBV15|NA|14
CATSRDTGNHEQYF
TGTGCCACCAGCAGAGATACGGGGAATCACGAGCAGTACTTC
>NA|TRBJ1-1|TRBV6-2/TRBV6-3|NA|12
CASSYDGTRAFF
TGTGCCAGCAGTTACGATGGGACCCGAGCTTTCTTT
>NA|TRBJ2-7|TRBV12-3/TRBV12-4|NA|14
CASSLQGYSYEQHF
TGTGCCAGCAGCCTACAGGGTTACTCCTACGAGCAGCACTTC
>NA|TRBJ1-1|TRBV12-5|many|13
CASGPSGNTEAFF
TGTGCTAGTGGTCCATCGGGGAACACTGAAGCTTTCTTT
>TRBD2|TRBJ2-2|TRBV3-1|many|15
CASSPSGSGTGELFF
TGTGCCAGCAGCCCAAGCGGGAGCGGGACCGGGGAGCTGTTTTTT
>TRBD1|TRBJ1-6|TRBV7-9|NA|15
CASSVPGQYNSPLHF
TGTGCCAGCAGCGTCCCGGGACAGTATAATTCACCCCTCCACTTT
>NA|TRBJ2-5|TRBV5-1|many|12
CASSGPSETQYF
TGCGCCAGCAGCGGGCCCTCGGAGACCCAGTACTTC
>TRBD2|TRBJ2-2|TRBV7-8|NA|18
CASSLFGSGSANTGELFF
TGTGCCAGCAGCTTATTTGGTAGCGGGAGCGCGAACACCGGGGAGCTGTTTTTT
>NA|TRBJ2-7|TRBV28|NA|14
CASSKAGPLGEQYF
TGTGCCAGCAGTAAAGCAGGCCCCCTTGGAGAGCAGTACTTC
>NA|TRBJ2-2|TRBV7-2|many|14
CASSLAAGIGELFF
TGTGCCAGCAGCTTAGCGGCCGGGATTGGGGAGCTGTTTTTT
>TRBD2|TRBJ2-4|TRBV27|many|21
CASSPTGTSGSRSTPKNIQYF
TGTGCCAGCAGCCCGACCGGGACTAGCGGGAGCAGGAGTACGCCCAAAAACATTCAGTACTTC
>NA|TRBJ2-5|TRBV4-2|NA|15
CASSQAWGVQETQYF
TGTGCCAGCAGCCAAGCTTGGGGGGTCCAAGAGACCCAGTACTTC
>NA|TRBJ2-7|TRBV7-2|many|15
CASSSPDRFWYEQYF
TGTGCCAGCAGCTCCCCAGACAGGTTTTGGTACGAGCAGTACTTC
>NA|TRBJ1-1|TRBV29-1|NA|14
CSVARDRLNTEAFF
TGCAGCGTTGCGAGAGACAGATTGAACACTGAAGCTTTCTTT
>NA|TRBJ2-7|TRBV20-1|NA|14
CSAERRAHSYEQYF
TGCAGTGCCGAGAGGCGGGCCCACTCCTACGAGCAGTACTTC
>NA|TRBJ2-7|TRBV6-1|NA|14
CASSGDWGPYEQYF
TGTGCCAGCAGTGGGGACTGGGGACCCTACGAGCAGTACTTC
>TRBD2|TRBJ2-4|TRBV12-3/TRBV12-4|many|16
CASRGTSGSGGNIQYF
TGTGCCAGCAGGGGGACTAGCGGGAGCGGCGGGAACATTCAGTACTTC
>TRBD1|TRBJ2-7|TRBV4-3|many|15
CASSQNTGGSYEQYF
TGCGCCAGCAGCCAGAATACAGGGGGATCCTACGAGCAGTACTTC